This TCR beta chain was recovered during a study of neurological immune-mediated disorders. General study points: In HTLV-1-associated myelopathy, TCR clonal expansion was greatest, whereas multiple sclerosis had the least, falling below healthy controls.

V lost 6 bases to trimming and J lost 9 bases, with 12 bases between them. From germline, CDR1 is DFQATT and CDR2 SNEGSKA (reference sequence). This CDR3 has 11 amino acids. The cDNA came from 5'RACE with 10-nucleotide random UMIs. Each CDR3 protein is one row after TCRdb ran MiXCR on the 5' RACE reads. This sample carries 60,000 to 85,000 distinct CDR3 sequences, about 5% of them seen once, and the ten largest clones take less than 2.5%. About this clonotype itself: Antigen specificity is unknown.

This receptor was taken from a woman aged 25 to 45 with multiple sclerosis. The rearrangement links TRBV20-1 to TRBJ2-1, with D maybe TRBD1 (6 bases). The sample consisted of PBMCs. In nucleotides, the CDR3 is TGCAGTGCCCACAGGGTTGGTGAGCAGTTCTTC. Translation: CSAHRVGEQFF.